The next 5 T cell receptor beta chains were all read from a single sample in a study of cytomegalovirus exposure and HLA in healthy donors. PCR used 60 Vbeta primers and 13 Jbeta primers. Produced via immunoSEQ multiplex PCR; TCRdb's table is partial and in-frame only. The data show 150,000 to 200,000 clones, around 80% seen once. Sequencing was done on a sample of PBMCs. All receptors derive from a woman aged 45 to 65 in good health and CMV-seronegative.

This rearrangement joins TRBV6-1 to TRBJ1-2, with 8 positions matching TRBD1. Germline trimming cut 7 bases from V and 6 bases from J; bases unmatched to any gene: 10. Per the germline V gene, CDR1 is MNHNS and CDR2 is SASEGT. The CDR3 has 14 amino acids. CDR3 nucleotides: TGTGCCAGCACTTTAAGTAGGACAGGGCATGGCTACACCTTC. Translated, it gives CASTLSRTGHGYTF.

The CDR3 protein is CASSPGAGGTDTQYF. The CDR3 DNA is TGTGCCAGCTCACCAGGGGCAGGGGGGACAGATACGCAGTATTTT. The chain couples TRBV18 to TRBJ2-3, with a weak D call TRBD1 (7 bases). CDR1 and CDR2 (germline): KGHSH, LQKENI. This CDR3 has 15 residues. V was shortened by 2 bases and J by 3 bases, with 12 bases between the two germline ends.

The V call is TRBV6-5, the J call TRBJ1-2; TRBD1 might be the D (5 bases). Per germline, CDR1 MNHEY and CDR2 SVGAGI. V lost 5 bases and J 2 bases, leaving 12 bases between the germline ends. The CDR3 sequence is 14 residues long. The CDR3 here is CASSHRDRNYGYTF. The CDR3 DNA follows: TGTGCCAGCAGTCACCGCGACAGAAACTATGGCTACACCTTC.

The J gene is TRBJ2-3, the V gene TRBV9, with D possibly being TRBD2 (6 bases). Trimming shortened V by 0 bases and J by 1 base, and 18 bases separated the two germline ends. The CDR3 totals 18 residues. Germline loops: CDR1 SGDLS, CDR2 YYNGEE. For the CDR3, the DNA is TGTGCCAGCAGCGTAGGGCAGGGAGGCATAAGTCGCACAGATACGCAGTATTTT. This encodes CASSVGQGGISRTDTQYF.

The rearrangement joins TRBV19 to TRBJ2-7; D remains unclear. Trimming removed 1 base at V and 0 bases at J, with 4 bases between. This CDR3 spans 13 amino acids. Germline V gene sequence: CDR1 LNHDA, CDR2 SQIVND (reference sequence). The CDR3 DNA follows: TGTGCCAGTAGTATAGCTAGCTCCTACGAGCAGTACTTC. It translates to CASSIASSYEQYF.